The 21 T cell receptor beta chains reported below all come from one sample, sequenced in a study of blood T cell repertoires in COVID-19. The protocol was immunoSEQ multiplex PCR, while the TCRdb copy is restricted to in-frame clones and leaves out a portion. In the table there are roughly 160,000 clones, 79% of which are singletons. The sequenced sample consisted of PBMCs or T cells enriched from blood (not recorded which). These receptors came from a woman aged 70 to 79 in a cohort exposed to, infected with or recovered from COVID-19 (not recorded which).

The J gene is TRBJ1-5, the V gene TRBV6-5; the D gene is possibly TRBD1 (5 bases). The V end was cut by 5 bases, the J end by 9 bases, with 20 bases between. Germline lookup yields CDR1 MNHEY and CDR2 SVGAGI. This CDR3 comprises 15 residues. CDR3 in DNA: TGTGCCAGCAGTCAAAACGACAGCCCCGACCGGCCCCAGCATTTT. Its protein product is CASSQNDSPDRPQHF.

The genes are TRBV28 and TRBJ2-5; D is possibly TRBD1 (5 bases). Germline V gene sequence: CDR1 MDHEN, CDR2 SYDVKM. The CDR3 contains 14 residues. V was clipped by 5 bases and J by 1 base, with 11 bases between them. The CDR3 DNA sequence: TGTGCCAGCAGTCATCAGGGATTCCAAGAGACCCAGTACTTC. Translating gives CASSHQGFQETQYF.

The chain is built from TRBV30 and TRBJ1-3; TRBD1 matches 10 bases. The ends lost 3 bases at V and 4 bases at J; junction bases unmatched: 18. Germline V gene data show CDR1 as GTSNPN and CDR2 as SVGIG (reference sequence). This CDR3 is 19 amino acids long. CDR3 sequence reads: CAWRTPGQGSLRGGNTIYF. Written as DNA, the CDR3 is TGTGCCTGGAGAACTCCGGGACAGGGGTCGCTTCGGGGAGGAAACACCATATATTTT.

This clone has only one observation. The gene calls are TRBV7-9 and TRBJ1-1; 7 nucleotides match TRBD1. The CDR3 has 15 amino acids. J lost 11 bases, V lost 5 bases, and 17 bases had no gene match. The germline V gene has CDR1 SEHNR and CDR2 FQNEAQ (reference sequence). The chain's CDR3 is CASSRGTVLEPGAFF. CDR3 nucleotides: TGTGCCAGCAGCCGAGGGACAGTGCTTGAACCTGGGGCTTTCTTT.

This chain links TRBV18 with TRBJ2-2; 7 bases match TRBD1. V lost 9 bases to trimming and J lost 7 bases; unmatched junction nucleotides: 5. This CDR3 spans 12 amino acids. The germline V gene encodes CDR1 KGHSH and CDR2 LQKENI. The CDR3 DNA reads TGTGCCAGTCAACAGGGGTTCGGGGAGCTGTTTTTT. Its protein product is CASQQGFGELFF.

J is TRBJ2-1 and V is TRBV7-9; perhaps TRBD1 as D (6 bases). Germline values: CDR1 SEHNR, CDR2 FQNEAQ (reference sequence). Trimming removed 5 bases from V and 8 bases from J, with 16 bases in between. The CDR3 runs 14 residues. CDR3 loop: CASSQLQGIDEQFF. The DNA of the CDR3 is TGTGCCAGCAGCCAACTACAGGGTATCGATGAGCAGTTCTTC. Combining the CDR3 with reference TRBV7-9 and TRBJ2-1 gives the whole variable domain DTGVSQNPRHKITKRGQNVTFRCDPISEHNRLYWYRQTLGQGPEFLTYFQNEAQLEKSRLLSDRFSAERPKGSFSTLEIQRTEQGDSAMYLCASSQLQGIDEQFFGPGTRLTVL.

The chain employs TRBV9 and TRBJ2-7, with a tentative D call TRBD2 (5 bases). CDR3 length: 15 amino acids. V lost 0 bases and J lost 3, with 13 bases in between. Germline V gene data show CDR1 as SGDLS and CDR2 as YYNGEE. CDR3 in DNA: TGTGCCAGCAGCGTAGGGGTAGTCGGGGACTACGAGCAGTACTTC. Translation gives CASSVGVVGDYEQYF.

V gene TRBV30 combines with J gene TRBJ2-2; tentative D call: TRBD2 (6 bases). With 5 bases removed from V and 5 bases from J, the gap between germline ends came to 15 bases. The CDR3 spans 14 residues. Germline V gene lookup returns CDR1 GTSNPN and CDR2 SVGIG (reference sequence). The CDR3 protein is CAWESGYQTGELFF. In nucleotides, the CDR3 is TGTGCCTGGGAGAGCGGGTATCAAACCGGGGAGCTGTTTTTT.

Only one count was recorded for this clone. The rearrangement uses TRBV3-1 (or the pseudogene TRBV3-2) and TRBJ2-1; 10 nucleotides match TRBD2. CDR1 and CDR2 from the germline V gene are LGHDT and YNNKEL (reference sequence). Germline trimming cut 0 bases from V and 14 bases from J; bases unmatched to any gene: 13. The CDR3 runs to 16 residues. CDR3 bases: TGTGCCAGCAGCCAAGATTGGTCTAGCGGGAGCCCCCTCGAGTTCTTC. This codes for CASSQDWSSGSPLEFF.

This clone was detected many times. The chain is built from TRBV7-2 and TRBJ2-3; TRBD2 might be the D (5 bases). V was trimmed by 5 bases and J by 4 bases, leaving 7 bases between them. This CDR3 is 12 amino acids long. CDR1 is SGHTA, CDR2 FQGNSA, per germline. Here the CDR3 DNA reads TGTGCCAGCAGCCTACTAGCAGATACGCAGTATTTT. Its translation is CASSLLADTQYF.

The V call is TRBV9, the J call TRBJ1-5; no firm D call. This CDR3 has 15 residues. Trimming took off 2 bases at V and 3 bases at J, with 12 bases between the two ends. From germline, CDR1 is SGDLS and CDR2 YYNGEE. The CDR3 region has the DNA TGTGCCAGCAGCGTCGGGGTTTCAGACAATCAGCCCCAGCATTTT. The encoded protein is CASSVGVSDNQPQHF.

This sequence joins TRBV5-6 and TRBJ1-2; 7 bases are shared with TRBD1. Trimming took 3 bases from V and 6 from J; bases not matched to a gene: 2. Germline V CDR1 and CDR2: SGHDT, YYEEEE. This CDR3 comprises 12 residues. The CDR3 nucleotides are TGTGCCAGCAGCTCCGGACAGGATGGCTACACCTTC. Protein product: CASSSGQDGYTF. The whole variable domain, remainder taken from reference TRBV5-6 and TRBJ1-2, is DAGVTQSPTHLIKTRGQQVTLRCSPKSGHDTVSWYQQALGQGPQFIFQYYEEEERQRGNFPDRFSGHQFPNYSSELNVNALLLGDSALYLCASSSGQDGYTFGSGTRLTVV.

This clone was found once. The gene calls are TRBV7-2 and TRBJ2-3; D not certain. CDR1 and CDR2 from the germline V gene are SGHTA and FQGNSA. V lost 1 base, J lost 1 base, and 9 bases lay in between. There are 15 residues in the CDR3. Here the CDR3 DNA reads TGTGCCAGCAGCTTAGTTTGGGCCGGCACAGATACGCAGTATTTT. It yields the protein CASSLVWAGTDTQYF. The full variable domain, completed using reference TRBV7-2 and TRBJ2-3, is GAGVSQSPSNKVTEKGKDVELRCDPISGHTALYWYRQSLGQGLEFLIYFQGNSAPDKSGLPSDRFSAERTGGSVSTLTIQRTQQEDSAVYLCASSLVWAGTDTQYFGPGTRLTVL.

The chain recombines TRBV30 with TRBJ2-1, with D uncertain. The germline V and J ends were trimmed by 4 bases and 2 bases, with 6 bases remaining between them. Germline V gives CDR1 GTSNPN, CDR2 SVGIG (reference sequence). The CDR3 totals 12 residues. Here the CDR3 reads CAWTQAYNEQFF. CDR3 in DNA: TGTGCCTGGACGCAGGCCTACAATGAGCAGTTCTTC.

This clone has at least ten counts. The V and J genes are TRBV9 and TRBJ1-3, with D possibly TRBD1 on 6 matching bases. The CDR3 length is 16 residues. Germline V lookup: CDR1 SGDLS, CDR2 YYNGEE. Trimming removed 0 bases at V and 0 bases at J, with 10 bases between. CDR3 residues: CASSVATGPSGNTIYF. Here the CDR3 DNA reads TGTGCCAGCAGCGTAGCTACAGGGCCCTCTGGAAACACCATATATTTT.

This chain joins TRBV5-1 and TRBJ2-1, with 7 bases that match TRBD1. The CDR3 is made up of 15 amino acids. The trim removed 1 base at V and 3 bases at J, leaving 4 bases unmatched. Per the germline V gene, CDR1 is SGHRS and CDR2 is YFSETQ. CDR3 protein: CASSLRGTDYNEQFF. CDR3 coding DNA: TGCGCCAGCAGCTTGAGGGGGACAGACTACAATGAGCAGTTCTTC.

The gene calls are TRBV18 and TRBJ1-2; D gene unclear. The CDR3 is 14 amino acids. V lost 0 bases, J lost 3 bases, and 8 bases lay in between. Germline V lookup: CDR1 KGHSH, CDR2 LQKENI. The CDR3 region has the DNA TGTGCCAGCTCACCACCCGGCAGGTACTATGGCTACACCTTC. It yields the protein CASSPPGRYYGYTF.

This clone was observed a few times. This rearrangement joins TRBV7-9 to TRBJ1-4; D unresolved. V was shortened by 1 base and J by 3 bases, with 6 bases between the two germline ends. CDR3 length: 14 amino acids. Germline values: CDR1 SEHNR, CDR2 FQNEAQ (reference sequence). CDR3 coding DNA: TGTGCCAGCAGCTTAGGGCGGTCTAATGAAAAACTGTTTTTT. It is translated as CASSLGRSNEKLFF.

The V and J genes are TRBV5-4 and TRBJ1-1; possibly TRBD1 for D (5 bases). CDR3 length equals 15 residues. Germline V gene data show CDR1 as SGHNT and CDR2 as YYREEE (reference sequence). V gave up 4 bases and J gave up 4 bases, with 17 bases separating them. The CDR3 DNA sequence: TGTGCCAGCAGCAGCAAGACAGAGTCGGCCACTGAAGCTTTCTTT. Its protein is CASSSKTESATEAFF.

V and J are TRBV7-8 and TRBJ2-7; TRBD1 matches 7 bases. CDR3 length: 19 amino acids. Germline-derived CDR1 and CDR2 are SGHVS and FQNEAQ. V lost 4 bases, J lost 7 bases, and 25 bases stayed unmatched. CDR3 region: CASSSGWGTRQGLSQEQYF. The CDR3, as DNA: TGTGCCAGCAGCTCCGGTTGGGGCACGCGACAGGGTCTAAGTCAAGAGCAGTACTTC.

This sequence joins TRBV29-1 and TRBJ1-2, with 8 bases matching TRBD1. CDR1 and CDR2 from the germline V gene are SQVTM and ANQGSEA. The CDR3 is 13 residues long. J gave up 3 bases and V 6 bases, and 6 bases lay outside the gene matches. DNA for the CDR3: TGCAGCGTGGATGGACAGGGTTACTATGGCTACACCTTC. This encodes CSVDGQGYYGYTF.